What follows describes a single T cell receptor beta chain. The antigen is undetermined. Germline V lookup: CDR1 MNHEY, CDR2 SVGAGI. Trimming took 1 base from V and 3 from J; bases not matched to a gene: 8. This CDR3 region has 16 residues. As to treatment: about 20 received Ad26.COV2.S at low or high dose, single or two shots; about 5 received placebo; per-sample allocation not given. Sampling occurred on day 63 after the first vaccine or placebo injection. This specimen comes from a study of Ad26.COV2.S vaccination and SARS-CoV-2 variants. About the research overall: Administration of Ad26.COV2.S was intramuscular, either once or twice 56 days apart. General study points: Possible underestimation of total T cell responses by the TCR breadth and depth analyses was noted.

Sequencing used immunoSEQ multiplex PCR; TCRdb keeps in-frame clones, though not all of them. This sample has roughly 400,000 clones, with about 90% found just once. Sequences were derived from peripheral blood, sampled in a trial of Ad26.COV2.S vaccine versus placebo. The source is a person between 18 and 65 years old who received the Ad26.COV2.S COVID-19 vaccine or a placebo. The rearrangement uses TRBV6-5 and TRBJ1-1; TRBD1 agrees at 7 bases. This CDR3 is CASSYFETGKDTEAFF. The CDR3 DNA follows: TGTGCCAGCAGTTACTTCGAGACAGGGAAGGACACTGAAGCTTTCTTT.